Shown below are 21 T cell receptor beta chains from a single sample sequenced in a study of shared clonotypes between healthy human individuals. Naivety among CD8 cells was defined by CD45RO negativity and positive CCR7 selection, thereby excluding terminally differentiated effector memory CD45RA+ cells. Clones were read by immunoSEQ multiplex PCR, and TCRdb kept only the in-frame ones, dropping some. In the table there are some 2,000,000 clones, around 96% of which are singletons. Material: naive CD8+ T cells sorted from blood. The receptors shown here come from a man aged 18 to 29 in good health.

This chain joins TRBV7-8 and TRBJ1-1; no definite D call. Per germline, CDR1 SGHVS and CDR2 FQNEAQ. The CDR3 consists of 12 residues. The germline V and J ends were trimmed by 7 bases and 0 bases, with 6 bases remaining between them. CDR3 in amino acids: CASNELNTEAFF. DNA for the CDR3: TGTGCCAGCAACGAACTGAACACTGAAGCTTTCTTT.

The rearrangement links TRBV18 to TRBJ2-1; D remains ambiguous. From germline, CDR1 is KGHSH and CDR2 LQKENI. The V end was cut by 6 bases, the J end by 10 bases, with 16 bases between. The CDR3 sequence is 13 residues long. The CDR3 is CASSLAATREQFF. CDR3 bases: TGTGCCAGCTCGCTCGCGGCCACACGGGAGCAGTTCTTC.

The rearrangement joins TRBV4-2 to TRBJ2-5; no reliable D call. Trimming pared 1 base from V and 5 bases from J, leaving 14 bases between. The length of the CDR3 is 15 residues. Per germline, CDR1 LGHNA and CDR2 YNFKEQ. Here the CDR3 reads CASSQAYTMGETQYF. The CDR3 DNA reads TGTGCCAGCAGCCAAGCCTACACTATGGGGGAGACCCAGTACTTC.

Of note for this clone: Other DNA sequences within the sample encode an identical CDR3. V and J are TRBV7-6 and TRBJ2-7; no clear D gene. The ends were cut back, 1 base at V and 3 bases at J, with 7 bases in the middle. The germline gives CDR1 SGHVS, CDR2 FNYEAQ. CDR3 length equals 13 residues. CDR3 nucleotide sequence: TGTGCCAGCAGCTTAGGGGTCGGCTACGAGCAGTACTTC. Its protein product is CASSLGVGYEQYF.

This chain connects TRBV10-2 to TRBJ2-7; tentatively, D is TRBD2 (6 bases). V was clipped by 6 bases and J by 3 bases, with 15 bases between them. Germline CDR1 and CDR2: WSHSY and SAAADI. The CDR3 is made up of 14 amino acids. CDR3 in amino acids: CASRSGGSGYEQYF. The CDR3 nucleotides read TGCGCCAGCAGAAGTGGGGGGTCTGGCTACGAGCAGTACTTC.

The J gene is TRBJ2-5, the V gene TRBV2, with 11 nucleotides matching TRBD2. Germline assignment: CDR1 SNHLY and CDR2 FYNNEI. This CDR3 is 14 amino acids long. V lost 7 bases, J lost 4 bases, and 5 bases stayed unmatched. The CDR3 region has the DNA TGTGCCAGCATGGCACTAGCGGGGGCAGAGACCCAGTACTTC. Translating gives CASMALAGAETQYF.

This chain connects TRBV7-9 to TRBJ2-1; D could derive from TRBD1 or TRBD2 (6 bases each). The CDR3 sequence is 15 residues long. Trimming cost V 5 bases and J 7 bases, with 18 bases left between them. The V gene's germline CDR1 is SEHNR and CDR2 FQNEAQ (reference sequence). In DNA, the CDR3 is TGTGCCAGCAGCCTCACCCAGGGGAGGAATAATGAGCAGTTCTTC. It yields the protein CASSLTQGRNNEQFF.

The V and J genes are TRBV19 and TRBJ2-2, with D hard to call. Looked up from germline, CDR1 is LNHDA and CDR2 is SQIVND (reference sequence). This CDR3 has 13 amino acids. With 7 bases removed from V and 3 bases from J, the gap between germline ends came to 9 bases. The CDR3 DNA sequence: TGTGCCAGTATTAGGCCAGACACCGGGGAGCTGTTTTTT. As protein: CASIRPDTGELFF. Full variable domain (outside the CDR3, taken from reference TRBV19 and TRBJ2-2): DGGITQSPKYLFRKEGQNVTLSCEQNLNHDAMYWYRQDPGQGLRLIYYSQIVNDFQKGDIAEGYSVSREKKESFPLTVTSAQKNPTAFYLCASIRPDTGELFFGEGSRLTVL.

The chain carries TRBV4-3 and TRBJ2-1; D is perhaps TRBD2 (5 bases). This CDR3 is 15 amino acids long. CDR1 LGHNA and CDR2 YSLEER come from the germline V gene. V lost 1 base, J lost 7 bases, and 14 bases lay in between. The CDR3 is CASSQAWGADNEQFF. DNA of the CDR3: TGCGCCAGCAGCCAAGCCTGGGGAGCGGATAATGAGCAGTTCTTC.

In nucleotides, the CDR3 is TGTGCCAGCAGCTCGCAGGGACTATTGGGTCTCAATGAGCAGTTCTTC. This encodes CASSSQGLLGLNEQFF. The rearrangement joins TRBV13 to TRBJ2-1; TRBD2 aligns across 7 bases. This CDR3 comprises 16 residues. The germline V gene encodes CDR1 PRHDT and CDR2 FYEKMQ (reference sequence). V lost 4 bases to trimming and J lost 6 bases; unmatched junction nucleotides: 12. Full variable domain (remainder filled in from reference TRBV13 and TRBJ2-1): AAGVIQSPRHLIKEKRETATLKCYPIPRHDTVYWYQQGPGQDPQFLISFYEKMQSDKGSIPDRFSAQQFSDYHSELNMSSLELGDSALYFCASSSQGLLGLNEQFFGPGTRLTVL.

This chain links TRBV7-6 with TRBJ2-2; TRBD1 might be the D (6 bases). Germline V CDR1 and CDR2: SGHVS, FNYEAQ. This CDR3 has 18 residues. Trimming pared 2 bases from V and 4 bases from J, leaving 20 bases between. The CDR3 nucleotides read TGTGCCAGCAGCTTAATCGCCGGGACAACCGATATCACCGGGGAGCTGTTTTTT. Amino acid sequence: CASSLIAGTTDITGELFF.

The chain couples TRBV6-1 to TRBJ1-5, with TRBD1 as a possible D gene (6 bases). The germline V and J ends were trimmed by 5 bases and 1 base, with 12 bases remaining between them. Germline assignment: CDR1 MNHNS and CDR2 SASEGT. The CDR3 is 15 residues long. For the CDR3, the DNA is TGTGCCAGCAGTCCAGGACAGCAGAGCAATCAGCCCCAGCATTTT. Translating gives CASSPGQQSNQPQHF.

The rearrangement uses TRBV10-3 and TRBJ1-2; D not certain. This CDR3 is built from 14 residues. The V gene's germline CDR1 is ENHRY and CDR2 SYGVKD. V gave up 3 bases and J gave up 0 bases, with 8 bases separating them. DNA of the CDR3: TGTGCCATCAGTGAAACGGATACTAACTATGGCTACACCTTC. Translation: CAISETDTNYGYTF.

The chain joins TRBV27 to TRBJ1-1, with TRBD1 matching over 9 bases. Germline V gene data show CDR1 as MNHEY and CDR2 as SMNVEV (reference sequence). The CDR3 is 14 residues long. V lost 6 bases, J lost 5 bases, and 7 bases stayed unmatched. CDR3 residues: CASRQTGGVTEAFF. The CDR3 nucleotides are TGTGCCAGCAGGCAAACAGGGGGCGTAACTGAAGCTTTCTTT.

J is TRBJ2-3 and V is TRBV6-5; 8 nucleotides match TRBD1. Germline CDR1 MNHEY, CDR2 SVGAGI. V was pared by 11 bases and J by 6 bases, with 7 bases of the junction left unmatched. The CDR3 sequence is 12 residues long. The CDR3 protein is CAVQGAPDTQYF. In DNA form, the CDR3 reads TGTGCCGTTCAGGGGGCGCCGGATACGCAGTATTTT.

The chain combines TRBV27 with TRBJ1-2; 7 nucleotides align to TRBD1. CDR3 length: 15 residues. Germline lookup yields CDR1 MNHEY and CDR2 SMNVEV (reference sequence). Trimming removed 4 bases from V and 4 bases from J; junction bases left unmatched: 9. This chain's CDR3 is CASSSLRTGFYGYTF. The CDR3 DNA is TGTGCCAGCAGTTCCCTCCGGACAGGATTCTATGGCTACACCTTC.

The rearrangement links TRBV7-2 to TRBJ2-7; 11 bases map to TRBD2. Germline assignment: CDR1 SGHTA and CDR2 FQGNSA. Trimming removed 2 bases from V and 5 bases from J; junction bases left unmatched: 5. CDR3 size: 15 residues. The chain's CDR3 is CASSLWVAGGNEQYF. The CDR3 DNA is TGTGCCAGCAGCTTATGGGTAGCGGGGGGGAACGAGCAGTACTTC. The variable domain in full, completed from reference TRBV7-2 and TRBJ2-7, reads GAGVSQSPSNKVTEKGKDVELRCDPISGHTALYWYRQSLGQGLEFLIYFQGNSAPDKSGLPSDRFSAERTGGSVSTLTIQRTQQEDSAVYLCASSLWVAGGNEQYFGPGTRLTVT.

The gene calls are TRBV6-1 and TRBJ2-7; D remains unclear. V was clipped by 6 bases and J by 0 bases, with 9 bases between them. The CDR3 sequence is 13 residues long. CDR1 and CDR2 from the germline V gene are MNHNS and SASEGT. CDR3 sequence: CASRSQFSYEQYF. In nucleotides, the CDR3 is TGTGCCAGCAGGTCCCAGTTCTCCTACGAGCAGTACTTC.

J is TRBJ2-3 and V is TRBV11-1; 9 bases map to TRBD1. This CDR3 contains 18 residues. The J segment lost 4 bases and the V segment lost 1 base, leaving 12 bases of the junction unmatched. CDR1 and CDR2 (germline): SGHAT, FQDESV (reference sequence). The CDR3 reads CASSLGPYRGLSADTQYF. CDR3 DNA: TGTGCCAGCAGCTTAGGTCCGTACAGGGGGCTCTCGGCAGATACGCAGTATTTT.

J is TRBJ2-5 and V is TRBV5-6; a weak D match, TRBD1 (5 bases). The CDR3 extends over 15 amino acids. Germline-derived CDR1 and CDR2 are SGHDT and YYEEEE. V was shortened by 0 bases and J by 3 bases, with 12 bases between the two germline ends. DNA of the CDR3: TGTGCCAGCAGCTTGGAGGGGCTTGCTAAAGAGACCCAGTACTTC. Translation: CASSLEGLAKETQYF.

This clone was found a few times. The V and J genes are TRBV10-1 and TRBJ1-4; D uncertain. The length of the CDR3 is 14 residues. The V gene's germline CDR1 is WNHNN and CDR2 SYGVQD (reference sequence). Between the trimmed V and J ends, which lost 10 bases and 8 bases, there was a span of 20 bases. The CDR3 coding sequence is TGCGCCACCCCCCGGGAGGAGGGTCAAGAAAAACTGTTTTTT. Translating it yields CATPREEGQEKLFF.